This T cell receptor beta chain was captured in a study of breast tumors, draining lymph nodes, adjacent tissues. Germline CDR1 and CDR2: SEHNR and FQNEAQ (reference sequence). There are 17 residues in the CDR3. Points on this clonotype: Its antigen is unknown. An end of the junction differs from the germline gene, which may be a read error.

General study results and limits: Data only fit, rather than demonstrated, lymph node origin of most tumor T cells. Compared with lymph nodes, tumors were less diverse; compared with nontumor tissue, more.

MiXCR, applied by TCRdb to the multiplex PCR reads, yields one record per CDR3 protein. Among approximately 300,000 distinct CDR3 sequences listed, about 33% were seen once. Breast cancer patients provided tissue from their axillary draining lymph nodes. Sample: axillary lymph node tissue. The sequence derives from a female donor with breast cancer. Some clones in this sample may be carry-over from other donors' samples. The V and J genes are TRBV7-9 and TRBJ2-6; D possibly uses TRBD1 or TRBD2 (5 bases each). The CDR3 DNA reads TGTGCCAGCAGCCAAGATTGGGGCCGGGACGGGGCCAACCTCCTGACTTTC. Translation gives CASSQDWGRDGANLLTF.